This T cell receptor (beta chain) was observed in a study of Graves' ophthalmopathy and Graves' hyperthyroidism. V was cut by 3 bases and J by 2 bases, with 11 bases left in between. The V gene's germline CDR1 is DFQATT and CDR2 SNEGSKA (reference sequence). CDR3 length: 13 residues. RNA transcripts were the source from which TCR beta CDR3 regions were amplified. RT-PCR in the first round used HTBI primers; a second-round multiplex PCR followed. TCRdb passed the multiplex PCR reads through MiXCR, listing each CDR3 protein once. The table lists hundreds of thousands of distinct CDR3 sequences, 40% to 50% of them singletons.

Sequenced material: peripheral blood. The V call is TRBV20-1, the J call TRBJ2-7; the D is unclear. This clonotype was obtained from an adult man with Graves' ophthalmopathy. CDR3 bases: TGCAGTGCTAGCGATAAGCCTGCCTACGAGCAGTACTTC. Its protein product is CSASDKPAYEQYF.